This T cell receptor beta chain was documented in a study of beta chain features in type 1 diabetes. Sequencing targeted expressed TCRB transcripts, as all isolated RNA had been reverse transcribed. Data came from immunoSEQ multiplex PCR; TCRdb stores just in-frame clones and leaves some out. The sample contains around 330,000 clones, 9.5% to 12% of which appear only once. Study-level points and caveats: Any PCR bias toward short templates would affect both groups alike. Across patients, naive, central memory and Treg TCRB repertoires exhibited apparently greater similarity than was observed across healthy donors.

The junction had 4 bases not matched to a gene; V was cut back by 3 bases and J by 0 bases. This CDR3 spans 15 amino acids. Germline loops: CDR1 KGHSH, CDR2 LQKENI. Concerning this clone: Its cognate antigen is unknown.

The chain combines TRBV18 with TRBJ1-1; 7 positions agree with TRBD1. Sequenced sample: naive CD4+ T cells from blood. This clonotype was sampled from a woman aged 25-40 years in good health. The CDR3 region is CASSPVQGMNTEAFF. The CDR3 nucleotides are TGTGCCAGCTCACCCGTACAGGGGATGAACACTGAAGCTTTCTTT.